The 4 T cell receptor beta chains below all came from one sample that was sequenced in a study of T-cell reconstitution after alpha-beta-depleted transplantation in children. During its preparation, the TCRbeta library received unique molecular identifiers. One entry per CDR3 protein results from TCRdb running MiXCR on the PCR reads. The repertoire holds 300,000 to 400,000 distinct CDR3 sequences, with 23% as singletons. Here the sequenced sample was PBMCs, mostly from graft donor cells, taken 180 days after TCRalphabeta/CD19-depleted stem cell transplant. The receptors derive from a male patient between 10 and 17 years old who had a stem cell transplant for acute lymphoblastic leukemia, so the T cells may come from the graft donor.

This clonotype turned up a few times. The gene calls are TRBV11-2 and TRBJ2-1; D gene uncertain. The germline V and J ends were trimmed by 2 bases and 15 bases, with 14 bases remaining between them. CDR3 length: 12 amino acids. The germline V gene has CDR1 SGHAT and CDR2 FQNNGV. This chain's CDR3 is CASSLNSARLFF. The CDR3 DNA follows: TGTGCCAGCAGCTTAAACTCGGCCCGTCTGTTCTTC.

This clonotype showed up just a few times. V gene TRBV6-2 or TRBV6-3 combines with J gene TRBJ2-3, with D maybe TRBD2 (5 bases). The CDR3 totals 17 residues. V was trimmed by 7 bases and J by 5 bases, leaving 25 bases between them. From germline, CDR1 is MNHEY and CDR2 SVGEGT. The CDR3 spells CASTRGPLAPVGDTQYF. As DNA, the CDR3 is TGTGCCAGCACCAGAGGGCCCCTAGCCCCGGTTGGAGATACGCAGTATTTT.

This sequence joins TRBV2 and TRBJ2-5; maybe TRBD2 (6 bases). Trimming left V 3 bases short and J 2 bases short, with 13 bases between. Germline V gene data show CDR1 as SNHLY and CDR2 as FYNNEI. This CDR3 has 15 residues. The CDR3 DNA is TGTGCCAGCAGTGAGTCGGAGGGGTTTCAAGAGACCCAGTACTTC. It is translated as CASSESEGFQETQYF. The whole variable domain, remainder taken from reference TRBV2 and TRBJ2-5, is EPEVTQTPSHQVTQMGQEVILRCVPISNHLYFYWYRQILGQKVEFLVSFYNNEISEKSEIFDDQFSVERPDGSNFTLKIRSTKLEDSAMYFCASSESEGFQETQYFGPGTRLLVL.

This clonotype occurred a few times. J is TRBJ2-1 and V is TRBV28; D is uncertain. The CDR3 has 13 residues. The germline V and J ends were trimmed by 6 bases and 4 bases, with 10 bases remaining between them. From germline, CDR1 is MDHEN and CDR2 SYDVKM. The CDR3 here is CASSPMIYNEQFF. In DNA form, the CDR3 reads TGTGCCAGCAGCCCGATGATTTACAATGAGCAGTTCTTC.